The present T cell receptor (beta chain) was sequenced within a study of blood T cells in healthy people across ages. Notes on the study in general: Unsorted PBMC material precluded a definitive naive versus antigen-experienced comparison.

PCR was performed a second time for roughly 7 to 11 cycles using a sample-barcoded 5' primer and a J-beta primer mix. A template-switch adaptor that had 12 random nucleotides put a tag on each cDNA molecule. Sequencing yielded, for each sample, at least 2.5 million paired-end reads carrying CDR3. Each CDR3 protein is one row after TCRdb ran MiXCR on the 5' RACE reads. The data show roughly 800,000 distinct CDR3 sequences, with roughly 64% seen just once and around 20% held by the top ten. Drawing of peripheral blood yielded about 10 milliliters from each donor. Of note for this clonotype: Its antigen is as yet unknown.

The specimen was blood. The receptor was isolated from a young man in good health.

CDR3 bases: TGTGCCAGCAGCCAATGTCCCTTCGGGGTTCAAGAGACCCAGTACTTC. This gives the protein CASSQCPFGVQETQYF. J is TRBJ2-5 and V is TRBV4-2, with D possibly being TRBD2 (5 bases). There are 16 residues in the CDR3. CDR1 and CDR2 (germline): LGHNA, YNFKEQ. V was pared by 2 bases and J by 2 bases, with 15 bases between.